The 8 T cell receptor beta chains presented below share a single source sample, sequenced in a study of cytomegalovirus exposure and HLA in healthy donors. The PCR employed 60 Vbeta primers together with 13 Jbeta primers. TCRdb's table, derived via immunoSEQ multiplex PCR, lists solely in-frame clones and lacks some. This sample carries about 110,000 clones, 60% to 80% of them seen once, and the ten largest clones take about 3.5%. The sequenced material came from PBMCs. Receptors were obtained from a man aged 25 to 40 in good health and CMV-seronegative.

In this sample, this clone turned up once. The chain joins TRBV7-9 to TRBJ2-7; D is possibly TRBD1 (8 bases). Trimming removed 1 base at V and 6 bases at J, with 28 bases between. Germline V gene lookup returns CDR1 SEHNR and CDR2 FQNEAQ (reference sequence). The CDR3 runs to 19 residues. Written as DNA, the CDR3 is TGTGCCAGCAGCTTAGACTGGGGGAGGGGGGTCAGGGGGCGAGCCGAGCAGTACTTC. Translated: CASSLDWGRGVRGRAEQYF.

This CDR3 reads CASSRERQPYGYTF. The CDR3 DNA is TGTGCCAGTAGTAGGGAAAGACAGCCCTATGGCTACACCTTC. This chain uses TRBV19 with TRBJ1-2, with a tentative D call TRBD1 (5 bases). This CDR3 is 14 amino acids long. V gave up 4 bases and J gave up 4 bases, with 13 bases separating them. From germline, CDR1 is LNHDA and CDR2 SQIVND (reference sequence).

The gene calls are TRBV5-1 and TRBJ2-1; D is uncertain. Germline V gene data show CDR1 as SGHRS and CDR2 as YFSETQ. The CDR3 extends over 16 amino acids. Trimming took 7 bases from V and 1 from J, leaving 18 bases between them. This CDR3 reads CASRVVSSGSYNEQFF. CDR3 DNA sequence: TGCGCCAGCCGCGTGGTTAGTTCCGGTTCCTACAATGAGCAGTTCTTC.

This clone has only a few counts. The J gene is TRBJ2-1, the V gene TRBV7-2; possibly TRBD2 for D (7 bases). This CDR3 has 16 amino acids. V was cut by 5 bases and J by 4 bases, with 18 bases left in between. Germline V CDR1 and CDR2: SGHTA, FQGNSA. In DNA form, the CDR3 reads TGTGCCAGCAGCCGCCGGGGGGCGGGAGCTTACAATGAGCAGTTCTTC. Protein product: CASSRRGAGAYNEQFF.

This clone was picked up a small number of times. The CDR3 sequence is CASSAFAEDNEQFF. Here the CDR3 DNA reads TGTGCCAGCTCTGCGTTTGCGGAGGACAATGAGCAGTTCTTC. The chain recombines TRBV19 with TRBJ2-1, with a tentative D call TRBD2 (5 bases). The CDR3 loop spans 14 amino acids. V dropped 9 bases and J dropped 5 bases, with 17 bases sitting between them. Germline CDR1 and CDR2: LNHDA and SQIVND (reference sequence).

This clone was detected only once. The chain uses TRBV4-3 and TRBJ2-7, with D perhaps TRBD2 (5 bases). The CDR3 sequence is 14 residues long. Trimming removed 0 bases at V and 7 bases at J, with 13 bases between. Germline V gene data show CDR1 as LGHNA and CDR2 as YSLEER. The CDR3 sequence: CASSQEIQTGEQYF. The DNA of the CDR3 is TGCGCCAGCAGCCAAGAGATTCAAACGGGGGAGCAGTACTTC.

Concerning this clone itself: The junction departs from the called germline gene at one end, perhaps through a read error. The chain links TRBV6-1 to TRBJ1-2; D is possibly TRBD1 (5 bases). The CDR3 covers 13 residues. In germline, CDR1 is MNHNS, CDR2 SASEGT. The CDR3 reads CASRQQEIYDYTF. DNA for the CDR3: TGTGCCAGCAGGCAACAGGAGATTTATGACTACACCTTC.

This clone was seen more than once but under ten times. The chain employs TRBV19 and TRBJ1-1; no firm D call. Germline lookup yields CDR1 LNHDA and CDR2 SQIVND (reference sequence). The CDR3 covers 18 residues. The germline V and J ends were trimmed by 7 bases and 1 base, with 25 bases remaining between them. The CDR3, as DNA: TGTGCCAGTATCCATGAGAGCGGAATTGATTTTTCGAACACTGAAGCTTTCTTT. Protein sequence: CASIHESGIDFSNTEAFF.